This TCR beta chain derives from a study of T-cell memory formation after mild COVID-19. To note about this clonotype: The target antigen is unknown.

TCRdb fed the 5' RACE reads into MiXCR, producing one record per CDR3 protein. The sample consists of some 46,000 distinct CDR3 sequences, about 6.3% of them appearing once. CDR1 is DFQATT, CDR2 SNEGSKA, per germline (reference sequence). The CDR3 contains 12 residues. Broader study findings: While clones contracting from day 15 to 85 were balanced between CD4 and CD8, later expanders leaned CD4+.

The receptor's source is an adult who had mild COVID-19 (a few samples of this study predate the infection). Cell type and time point are not known. The source material was PBMCs or a T cell subset sorted from them (not recorded which). This chain uses TRBV20-1 with TRBJ2-3, with 8 positions matching TRBD1. DNA for the CDR3: TGCAGCGGGTACAGGGGGATGGATACGCAGTATTTT. Translated, it gives CSGYRGMDTQYF.